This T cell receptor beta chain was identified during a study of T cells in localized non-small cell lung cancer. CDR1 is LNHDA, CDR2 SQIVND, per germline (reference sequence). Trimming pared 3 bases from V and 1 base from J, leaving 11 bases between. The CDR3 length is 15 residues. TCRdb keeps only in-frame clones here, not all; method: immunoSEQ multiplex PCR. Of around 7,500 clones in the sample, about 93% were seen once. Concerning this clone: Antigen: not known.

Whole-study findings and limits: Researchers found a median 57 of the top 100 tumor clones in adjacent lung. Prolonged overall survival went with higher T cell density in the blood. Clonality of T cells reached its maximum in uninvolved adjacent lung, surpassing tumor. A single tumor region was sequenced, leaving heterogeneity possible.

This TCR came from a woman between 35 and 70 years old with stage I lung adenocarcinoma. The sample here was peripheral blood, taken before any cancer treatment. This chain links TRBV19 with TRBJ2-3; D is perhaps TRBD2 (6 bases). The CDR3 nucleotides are TGTGCCAGTAGTATCTACGGGGGTGGCACAGATACGCAGTATTTT. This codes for CASSIYGGGTDTQYF.